Listed here is a single TCR beta chain. Its cognate antigen is unknown. The data were taken from a study of pediatric ulcerative colitis. Colonoscopy and blood draw happened at the same time. Overall study findings and caveats: Clonal expansions reduced rectal repertoire diversity in acute severe colitis.

Here immunoSEQ multiplex PCR was the method, and the copy in TCRdb shows in-frame clones only, minus some. The table records approximately 32,000 clones, roughly four fifths of them present only once. Germline V gene data show CDR1 as MNHEY and CDR2 as SMNVEV (reference sequence). Between the trimmed V and J ends, which lost 3 bases and 0 bases, there was a span of 8 bases. This CDR3 is built from 15 residues. The genes are TRBV27 and TRBJ2-2; tentatively, D is TRBD1 (6 bases). The sequencing sample was made of blood. The TCR sequence derives from a boy under 18 with severe ulcerative colitis. CDR3 residues: CASSLGHSNTGELFF. CDR3 coding DNA: TGTGCCAGCAGTTTGGGACACTCGAACACCGGGGAGCTGTTTTTT.